This T cell receptor beta chain originates from a study of human CD8 memory T cell subsets. Study results and limitations: Stem-like memory and precursor exhausted T cells were similarly highly diverse; effector memory cells were not.

The authors obtained RNA from duplicate vials, each holding approximately 150,000 sorted CD8+ T cells, for every subset. UMI-labeled 5' RACE produced the TCR beta libraries. TCRdb re-called the 5' RACE reads and catalogs CDR3 proteins one per entry, DNA excluded. The data show approximately 7,000 distinct CDR3 sequences, and the top ten clones hold under 25%. Germline V gene sequence: CDR1 SQVTM, CDR2 ANQGSEA. The CDR3 is 11 amino acids. Worth noting for this clonotype: Its antigen is not identified.

The rearrangement links TRBV29-1 to TRBJ2-7; TCRdb lists TRBD2, though no DNA is available to test this call. Sequences were obtained from CD8+ stem-like memory T cells (TSCM and TCM) sorted from PBMCs. The subset is: stem-like memory CD8 T cells (TSTEM), CCR7+ PD-1- TIGIT-. This TCR came from a human donor in good health. CDR3 in amino acids: CSVSESGNQYF.